The TCR beta chain under discussion was sequenced for a study of T cells in Graves' hyperthyroidism and ophthalmopathy. Study-level background: Before any treatment, at initial diagnosis, peripheral blood was collected.

Findings and limits, study-wide: A 13 V-J model separated ophthalmopathy from stable hyperthyroidism.

The ends lost 5 bases at V and 4 bases at J; junction bases unmatched: 8. This CDR3 region has 16 residues. There were TCR beta CDR3 regions amplified from RNA transcripts. Primed by the HTBI set, a first-round RT-PCR was run on the TCR CDR3. TCRdb re-called the multiplex PCR reads with MiXCR, one entry per CDR3 protein. The table has 550,000 to 600,000 distinct CDR3 sequences, around 14% seen once. This clonotype has ten or more counts. Its antigen is not known. It was approximately 9.7 ml of fresh peripheral blood that supplied the PBMCs. Sequencing input: blood. The clonotype comes from a woman under 30 with Graves' ophthalmopathy. The chain carries TRBV12-3 or TRBV12-4 and TRBJ2-2, with TRBD2 matching over 9 bases. CDR3 amino acids: CASSPIAGDPTGELFF. CDR3 nucleotide sequence: TGTGCCAGCAGTCCCATAGCGGGAGATCCCACCGGGGAGCTGTTTTTT.